The entry below describes one T cell receptor (beta chain). Its antigen is unidentified. The CDR3 spans 18 residues. V lost 1 base to trimming and J lost 2 bases; unmatched junction nucleotides: 12. Germline CDR1 is LGHNT and CDR2 is FRNRAP. Collection occurred without any documented infections or immune events in donors. Libraries were prepared by immunoSEQ multiplex PCR; TCRdb keeps only in-frame clonotypes and omits some of them. Counted here are fewer than 85,000 clones, roughly 86% occurring once; the ten biggest clones make up 15% to 20%. The data were obtained in a study of identifying expanded T cells in peripheral blood. Study results and limitations: Approximately two-week clone count variance significantly increased as total template count grew. About 1.3 clones differed between technical replicates, versus around 15 and 18 over time.

The sequence was collected from a person aged 18 to 69 in good health. The sequenced sample was blood. This chain links TRBV12-5 with TRBJ2-3, with 7 bases lining up with TRBD2. In DNA, the CDR3 is TGTGCTAGTGGTTTGGAATTAGCGGGTTTTCATAACACAGATACGCAGTATTTT. Its translation: CASGLELAGFHNTDTQYF.